This T cell receptor (beta chain) was sequenced for a study of blood T cell repertoires in COVID-19. Germline CDR1 is SGHRS and CDR2 is YFSETQ. The CDR3 spans 14 residues. Method: immunoSEQ multiplex PCR; TCRdb's copy keeps in-frame clones and lacks some. Of 200,000 to 300,000 clones in the sample, 80% to 95% are singletons; the top ten hold roughly 0.8%. Of note for this clone: The junction does not match germline at one end; this may be a read error.

The chain joins TRBV5-1 to TRBJ1-2, with D possibly being TRBD1 (5 bases). This sequence originates from a man aged 30 to 45 with COVID-19, enrolled during active disease. Sequenced: peripheral blood. Written as DNA, the CDR3 is TGCGCCAGCAGCCCGACCGACAGATCCTATCGCTACACCTTC. This sequence encodes CASSPTDRSYRYTF.